This is a list of T cell receptor beta chains from one sample in a study of neurological immune-mediated disorders. In TCRdb, the 5' RACE reads were re-called with MiXCR into one record per CDR3 protein. The data contain about 65,000 distinct CDR3 sequences, 3.5% to 4.5% of them singletons. Sequencing used PBMCs. The receptors were sampled from a middle-aged man with multiple sclerosis. Each CDR3 is given with its conserved first and last residue. Each record gives: clone size, D gene, J gene, V gene, CDR3 DNA, CDR3 protein. A D gene is named only where the DNA matches it firmly. Only part of the rows carry a size: once, few, many, or a class if the clone is expanded.

clone_size: -
d_call: -
j_call: TRBJ2-2
v_call: TRBV5-1
cdr3_nt: TGCGCCAGCGGAGACGGCACCGGGGAGCTGTTTTTT
cdr3_aa: CASGDGTGELFF

clone_size: many
d_call: -
j_call: TRBJ1-4
v_call: TRBV5-1
cdr3_nt: TGCGCCAGCAGCCTCTGGGGCGATAGAAAACTGTTTTTT
cdr3_aa: CASSLWGDRKLFF

clone_size: many
d_call: -
j_call: TRBJ1-1
v_call: TRBV20-1
cdr3_nt: TGCAGTGCGTATGGTTACAGGCTCATGAACACTGAAGCTTTCTTT
cdr3_aa: CSAYGYRLMNTEAFF

clone_size: many
d_call: TRBD2
j_call: TRBJ2-7
v_call: TRBV5-1
cdr3_nt: TGCGCCAGCAGCTTGTTCCCCGGGGGGACCTACGAGCAGTACTTC
cdr3_aa: CASSLFPGGTYEQYF

clone_size: many
d_call: -
j_call: TRBJ1-1
v_call: TRBV12-3/TRBV12-4
cdr3_nt: TGTGCCAGCAGCGAGGACAGTTCACGAACTGAAGCTTTCTTT
cdr3_aa: CASSEDSSRTEAFF

clone_size: many
d_call: -
j_call: TRBJ1-1
v_call: TRBV20-1
cdr3_nt: TGCAGTGCTACAGCGAGGGGGAGGATGGTAGCTTTCTTT
cdr3_aa: CSATARGRMVAFF

clone_size: many
d_call: TRBD1
j_call: TRBJ2-1
v_call: TRBV7-9
cdr3_nt: TGTGCCAGCAGCAGAACCGGGACAGGGTATGAGCAGTTCTTC
cdr3_aa: CASSRTGTGYEQFF

clone_size: many
d_call: -
j_call: TRBJ1-2
v_call: TRBV9
cdr3_nt: TGTGCCAGCAGCGCCAACAGGGTGGCGGCGGACTATGGCTACACCTTC
cdr3_aa: CASSANRVAADYGYTF

clone_size: many
d_call: TRBD1
j_call: TRBJ1-1
v_call: TRBV20-1
cdr3_nt: TGCAGTGCTTCGACAGGGGGCCAAGCTTTCTTT
cdr3_aa: CSASTGGQAFF

clone_size: many
d_call: -
j_call: TRBJ1-1
v_call: TRBV6-5
cdr3_nt: TGTGCCAGCACCTTAAACACTGAAGCTTTCTTT
cdr3_aa: CASTLNTEAFF

clone_size: many
d_call: TRBD1
j_call: TRBJ1-2
v_call: TRBV20-1
cdr3_nt: TGCAGTGCTAGAGATCCCGACAGGGGACACGGCTACACCTTC
cdr3_aa: CSARDPDRGHGYTF

clone_size: many
d_call: TRBD1
j_call: TRBJ2-3
v_call: TRBV7-3
cdr3_nt: TGTGCCAGCAGCTTATACGGACAGGGGGTTGGAGATACGCAGTATTTT
cdr3_aa: CASSLYGQGVGDTQYF

clone_size: many
d_call: -
j_call: TRBJ1-1
v_call: TRBV5-6
cdr3_nt: TGTGCCAGCAGCCTAACGGCGCAGAACACTGAAGCTTTCTTT
cdr3_aa: CASSLTAQNTEAFF

clone_size: few
d_call: -
j_call: TRBJ1-3
v_call: TRBV20-1
cdr3_nt: TGCAGTGCTAGAGAGGGTGGAAACACCATATATTTT
cdr3_aa: CSAREGGNTIYF

clone_size: many
d_call: TRBD1
j_call: TRBJ2-7
v_call: TRBV4-1
cdr3_nt: TGCGCCAGCAGCGCCCCCGGACAGGGTAACCACGAGCAGTACTTC
cdr3_aa: CASSAPGQGNHEQYF

clone_size: few
d_call: -
j_call: TRBJ2-2
v_call: TRBV7-7
cdr3_nt: TGTGCCAGCAGCCTTGGACTGGTCGGCACCGGGGAGCTGTTTTTT
cdr3_aa: CASSLGLVGTGELFF

clone_size: few
d_call: -
j_call: TRBJ1-5
v_call: TRBV27
cdr3_nt: TGTGCCAGCAGATTACAGGGTAGGCATCAGCCCCAGAATTTT
cdr3_aa: CASRLQGRHQPQNF

clone_size: many
d_call: TRBD1
j_call: TRBJ2-5
v_call: TRBV11-2
cdr3_nt: TGTGCCAGCAGCTTCCTGGGACAGGGGGTCCAAGAGACCCAGTACTTC
cdr3_aa: CASSFLGQGVQETQYF

clone_size: few
d_call: -
j_call: TRBJ1-6
v_call: TRBV9
cdr3_nt: TGTGCCAGCAGCGTAGGTGGATCACCCCTCAACTTT
cdr3_aa: CASSVGGSPLNF

clone_size: many
d_call: -
j_call: TRBJ2-2
v_call: TRBV5-1
cdr3_nt: TGCGCCAGCAGCTTCGACGGATCTCCCGGGGAGCTGTTTTTT
cdr3_aa: CASSFDGSPGELFF

clone_size: many
d_call: TRBD2
j_call: TRBJ2-3
v_call: TRBV10-3
cdr3_nt: TGTGCCATCAGGGCGGGGGGCCTTACAGATACGCAGTATTTT
cdr3_aa: CAIRAGGLTDTQYF

clone_size: many
d_call: -
j_call: TRBJ2-5
v_call: TRBV20-1
cdr3_nt: TGCAGTGCTCCGCTGGGGAGTACCCAGTACTTC
cdr3_aa: CSAPLGSTQYF

clone_size: many
d_call: TRBD1
j_call: TRBJ1-2
v_call: TRBV5-1
cdr3_nt: TGCGCCAGCAGCTTCGACAGGGACTCATCAAGATTCAATGGCTACACCTTC
cdr3_aa: CASSFDRDSSRFNGYTF

clone_size: many
d_call: -
j_call: TRBJ1-2
v_call: TRBV7-8
cdr3_nt: TGTGCCAGCAGCAGAACGGCAGGGGCCGCATCAAACTATGGCTACACCTTC
cdr3_aa: CASSRTAGAASNYGYTF

clone_size: many
d_call: TRBD1
j_call: TRBJ1-5
v_call: TRBV4-1
cdr3_nt: TGCGCCAGCAGCCCGGACAGGGGGTGGCAGCCCCAGCATTTT
cdr3_aa: CASSPDRGWQPQHF